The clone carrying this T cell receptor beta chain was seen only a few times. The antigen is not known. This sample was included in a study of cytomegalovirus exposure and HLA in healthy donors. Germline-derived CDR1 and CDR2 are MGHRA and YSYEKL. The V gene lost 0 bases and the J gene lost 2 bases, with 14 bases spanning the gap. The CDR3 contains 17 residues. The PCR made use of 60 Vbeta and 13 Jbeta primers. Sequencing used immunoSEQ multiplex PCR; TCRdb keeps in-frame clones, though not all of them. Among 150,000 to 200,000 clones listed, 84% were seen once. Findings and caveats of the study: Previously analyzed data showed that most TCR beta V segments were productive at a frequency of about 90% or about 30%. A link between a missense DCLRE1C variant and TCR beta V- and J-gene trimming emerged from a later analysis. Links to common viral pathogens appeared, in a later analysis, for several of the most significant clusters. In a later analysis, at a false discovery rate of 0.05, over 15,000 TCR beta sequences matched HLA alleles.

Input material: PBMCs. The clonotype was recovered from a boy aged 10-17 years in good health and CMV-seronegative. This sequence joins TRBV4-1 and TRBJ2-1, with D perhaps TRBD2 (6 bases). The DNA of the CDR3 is TGCGCCAGCAGCCAAGAACCCCCCGGGGGACCCTACAATGAGCAGTTCTTC. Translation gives CASSQEPPGGPYNEQFF.